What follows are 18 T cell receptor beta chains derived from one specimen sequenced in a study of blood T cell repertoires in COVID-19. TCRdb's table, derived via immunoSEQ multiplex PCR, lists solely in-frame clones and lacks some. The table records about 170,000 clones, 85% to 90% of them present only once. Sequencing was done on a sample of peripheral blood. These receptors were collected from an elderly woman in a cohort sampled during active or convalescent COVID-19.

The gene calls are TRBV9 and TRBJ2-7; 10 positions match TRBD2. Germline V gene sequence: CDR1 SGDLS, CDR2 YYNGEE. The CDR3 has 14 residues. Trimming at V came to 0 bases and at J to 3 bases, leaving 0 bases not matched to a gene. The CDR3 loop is CASSVGLAGYEQYF. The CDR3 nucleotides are TGTGCCAGCAGCGTAGGACTAGCGGGCTACGAGCAGTACTTC.

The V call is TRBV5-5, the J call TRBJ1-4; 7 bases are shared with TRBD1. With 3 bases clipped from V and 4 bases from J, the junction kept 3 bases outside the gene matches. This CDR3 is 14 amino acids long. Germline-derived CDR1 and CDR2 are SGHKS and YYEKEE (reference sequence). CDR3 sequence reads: CASSWDSDNEKLFF. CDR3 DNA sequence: TGTGCCAGCAGCTGGGACAGTGATAATGAAAAACTGTTTTTT. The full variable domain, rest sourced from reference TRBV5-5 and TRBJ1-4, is DAGVTQSPTHLIKTRGQQVTLRCSPISGHKSVSWYQQVLGQGPQFIFQYYEKEERGRGNFPDRFSARQFPNYSSELNVNALLLGDSALYLCASSWDSDNEKLFFGSGTQLSVL.

The CDR3 coding sequence is TGTGCCAGCAGCTTAGATCTTAGGGACAGGGGGACCAATCAGCCCCAGCATTTT. Translated, it gives CASSLDLRDRGTNQPQHF. V is TRBV11-2 and J is TRBJ1-5; TRBD1 aligns across 11 bases. CDR3 length: 18 residues. V was pared by 0 bases and J by 3 bases, with 7 bases of the junction left unmatched. CDR1 and CDR2 from the germline V gene are SGHAT and FQNNGV.

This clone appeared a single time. The CDR3 nucleotides are TGTGCCAGCAGTCCAGGGACAGGGGCGGGTTCACCCCTCCACTTT. The encoded protein is CASSPGTGAGSPLHF. The V and J genes are TRBV2 and TRBJ1-6, with 10 bases lining up with TRBD1. The germline V gene has CDR1 SNHLY and CDR2 FYNNEI. The ends lost 5 bases at V and 9 bases at J; junction bases unmatched: 7. The CDR3 contains 15 residues.

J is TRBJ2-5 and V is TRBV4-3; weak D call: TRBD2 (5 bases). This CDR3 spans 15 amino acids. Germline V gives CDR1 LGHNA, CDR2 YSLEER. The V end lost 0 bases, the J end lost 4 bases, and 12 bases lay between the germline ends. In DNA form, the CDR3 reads TGCGCCAGCAGCCAAGATCTAGCAGCCCCAGAGACCCAGTACTTC. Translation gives CASSQDLAAPETQYF.

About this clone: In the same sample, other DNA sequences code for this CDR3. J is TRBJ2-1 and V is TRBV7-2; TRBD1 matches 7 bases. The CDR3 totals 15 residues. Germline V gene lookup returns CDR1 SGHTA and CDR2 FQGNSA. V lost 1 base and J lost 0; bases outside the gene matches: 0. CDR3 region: CASSLDRGSYNEQFF. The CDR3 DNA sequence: TGTGCCAGCAGCTTAGACAGGGGCTCCTACAATGAGCAGTTCTTC.

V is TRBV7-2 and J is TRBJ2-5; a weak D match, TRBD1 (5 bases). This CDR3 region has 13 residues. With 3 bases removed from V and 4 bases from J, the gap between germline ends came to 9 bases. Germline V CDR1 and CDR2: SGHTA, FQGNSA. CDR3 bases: TGTGCCAGCAGCTTCATAACAGGAGAGACCCAGTACTTC. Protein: CASSFITGETQYF.

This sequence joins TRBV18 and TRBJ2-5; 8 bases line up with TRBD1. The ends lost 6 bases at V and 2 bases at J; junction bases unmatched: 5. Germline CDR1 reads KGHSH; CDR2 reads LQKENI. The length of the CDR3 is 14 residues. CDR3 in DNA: TGTGCCAGCTCCCGGGACAGGAATCAAGAGACCCAGTACTTC. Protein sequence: CASSRDRNQETQYF.

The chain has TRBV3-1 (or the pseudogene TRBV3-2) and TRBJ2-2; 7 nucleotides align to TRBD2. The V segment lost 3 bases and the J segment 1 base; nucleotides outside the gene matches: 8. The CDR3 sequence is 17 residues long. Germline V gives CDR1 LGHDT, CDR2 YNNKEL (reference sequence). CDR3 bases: TGTGCCAGCAGCCACCTAGGGCTAGCGGTGAACACCGGGGAGCTGTTTTTT. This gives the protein CASSHLGLAVNTGELFF.

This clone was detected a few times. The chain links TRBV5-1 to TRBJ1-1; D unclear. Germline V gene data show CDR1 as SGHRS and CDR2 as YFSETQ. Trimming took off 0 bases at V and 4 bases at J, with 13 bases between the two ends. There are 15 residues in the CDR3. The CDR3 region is CASSLEGEWGTEAFF. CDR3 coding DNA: TGCGCCAGCAGCTTGGAGGGAGAATGGGGCACTGAAGCTTTCTTT.

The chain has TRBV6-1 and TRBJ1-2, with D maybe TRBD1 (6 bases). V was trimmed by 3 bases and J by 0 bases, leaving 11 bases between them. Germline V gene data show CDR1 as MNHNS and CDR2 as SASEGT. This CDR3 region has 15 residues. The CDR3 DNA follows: TGTGCCAGCAGTGACCCAGGGGTACCTAACTATGGCTACACCTTC. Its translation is CASSDPGVPNYGYTF.

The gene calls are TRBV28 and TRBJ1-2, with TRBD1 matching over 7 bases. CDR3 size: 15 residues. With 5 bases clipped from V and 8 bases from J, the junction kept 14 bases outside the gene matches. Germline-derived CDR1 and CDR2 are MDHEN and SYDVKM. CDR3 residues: CASSRSTGSRGGYTF. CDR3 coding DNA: TGTGCCAGCAGTCGTTCGACAGGGTCCCGAGGGGGCTACACCTTC.

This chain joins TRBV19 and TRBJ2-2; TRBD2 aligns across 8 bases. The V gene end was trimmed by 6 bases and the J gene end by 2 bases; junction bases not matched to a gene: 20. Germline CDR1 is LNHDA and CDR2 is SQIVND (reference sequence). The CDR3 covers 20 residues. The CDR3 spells CASSNIRAGAVATNTGELFF. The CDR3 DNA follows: TGTGCCAGTAGCAACATTAGAGCGGGGGCCGTCGCAACAAACACCGGGGAGCTGTTTTTT. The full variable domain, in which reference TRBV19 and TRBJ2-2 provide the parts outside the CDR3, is DGGITQSPKYLFRKEGQNVTLSCEQNLNHDAMYWYRQDPGQGLRLIYYSQIVNDFQKGDIAEGYSVSREKKESFPLTVTSAQKNPTAFYLCASSNIRAGAVATNTGELFFGEGSRLTVL.

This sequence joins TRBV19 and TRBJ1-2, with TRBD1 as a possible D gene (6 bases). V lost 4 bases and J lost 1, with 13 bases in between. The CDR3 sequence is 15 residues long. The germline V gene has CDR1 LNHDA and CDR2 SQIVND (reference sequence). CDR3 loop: CASSNPTGLNYGYTF. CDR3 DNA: TGTGCCAGTAGTAATCCTACAGGGCTTAACTATGGCTACACCTTC.

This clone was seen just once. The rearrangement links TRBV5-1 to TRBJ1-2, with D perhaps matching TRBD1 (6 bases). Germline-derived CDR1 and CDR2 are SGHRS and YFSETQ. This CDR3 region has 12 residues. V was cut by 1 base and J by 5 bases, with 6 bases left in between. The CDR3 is CASSLTGYGYTF. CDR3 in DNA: TGCGCCAGCAGCTTGACAGGGTATGGCTACACCTTC.

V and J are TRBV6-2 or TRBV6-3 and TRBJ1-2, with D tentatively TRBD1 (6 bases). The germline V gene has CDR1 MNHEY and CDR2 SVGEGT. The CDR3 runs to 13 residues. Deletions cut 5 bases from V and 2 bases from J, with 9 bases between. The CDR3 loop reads CASSAGQNYGYTF. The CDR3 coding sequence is TGTGCCAGCAGTGCCGGACAGAACTATGGCTACACCTTC.

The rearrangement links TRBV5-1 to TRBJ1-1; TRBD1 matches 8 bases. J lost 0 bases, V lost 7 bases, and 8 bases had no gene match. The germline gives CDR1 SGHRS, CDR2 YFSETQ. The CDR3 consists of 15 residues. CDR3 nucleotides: TGCGCCAGCCGACAGGGGACAATACTGAACACTGAAGCTTTCTTT. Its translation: CASRQGTILNTEAFF.

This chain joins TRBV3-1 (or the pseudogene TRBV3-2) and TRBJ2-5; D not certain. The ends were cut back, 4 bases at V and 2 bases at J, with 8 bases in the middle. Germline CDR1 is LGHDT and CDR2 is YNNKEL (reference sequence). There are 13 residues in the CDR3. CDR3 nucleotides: TGTGCCAGCAGCCTGCCAGGACAAGAGACCCAGTACTTC. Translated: CASSLPGQETQYF.